Here is one T cell receptor beta chain with its context. The target antigen is unknown. This sample includes further DNA sequences coding for the same CDR3. CDR1 and CDR2 (germline): KGHSH, LQKENI. V was shortened by 1 base and J by 0 bases, with 9 bases between the two germline ends. This CDR3 spans 15 amino acids. Profiling relied on immunoSEQ multiplex PCR, and the TCRdb table lists in-frame clones only, not all of them. Found here are over a million clones, over 95% of them singletons; the top ten hold 1.2%. The sample is drawn from a study of shared clonotypes between healthy human individuals. General study results and limits: It was observed that approximately 5% of naive CD4 clonotypes were shared across several donors.

This sequence was found in a man aged 25 to 40 in good health. This chain joins TRBV18 and TRBJ2-5; D perhaps matches TRBD2 (5 bases). Sample: naive CD4+ T cells sorted from blood. The subset is: CD45RA+ positively selected. The CDR3 DNA reads as TGTGCCAGCTCACCACAAAGGGAGTACCAAGAGACCCAGTACTTC. Translated: CASSPQREYQETQYF.